Sequencing of this T cell receptor (beta chain) was carried out in a study of T-cell memory formation after mild COVID-19. On the study more broadly: TCR clusters largely stayed donor specific.

Study-level results: For second-wave clones that peaked at day 37, SARS-CoV-2 specificity went unverified. Clones shrinking from day 15 to 85 showed even CD4/CD8 mixes; later expanders tilted CD4+. Some responding clones appeared in pre-infection memory, suggesting cross-reactive memory joined.

A single record per CDR3 protein comes from TCRdb applying MiXCR to the 5' RACE reads. In the table there are approximately 450,000 distinct CDR3 sequences, around a sixth of which are singletons. V lost 2 bases and J lost 8; bases outside the gene matches: 11. CDR1 is SQVTM and CDR2 is ANQGSEA in the germline V gene. The CDR3 has 15 residues. With regard to this clonotype: No antigen is known for it.

Sequenced: PBMCs or a T cell subset sorted from them (not recorded which). This TCR was recovered from an adult woman who had mild COVID-19 (a few samples of this study predate the infection). Cell type and time point are not known. This chain connects TRBV29-1 to TRBJ2-1; 8 bases are shared with TRBD2. The CDR3 loop reads CSVELSGGIGDEQFF. CDR3 nucleotide sequence: TGCAGCGTTGAACTGAGCGGGGGCATAGGGGATGAGCAGTTCTTC.